A selection of T cell receptor beta chains follows, all from one sample in a study of cytomegalovirus exposure and HLA in healthy donors. Libraries were prepared by immunoSEQ multiplex PCR; TCRdb keeps only in-frame clonotypes and omits some of them. The sample holds about 85,000 clones, about 80% seen once. Material for sequencing was PBMCs. The receptor source for this set is a woman aged 45 to 65 in good health and CMV-seropositive. Each CDR3 is given without its conserved first and last residue. D genes are given only for firm matches. A row's size may be missing; if present it is once, few, many or a size class.

j_call,v_call,clone_size,d_call,cdr3_aa
TRBJ1-1,TRBV19,-,-,ASWRNTEAF
TRBJ1-2,TRBV6-1,few,TRBD1,ATGGQDANYGYT
TRBJ1-5,TRBV28,-,-,ASSLEIQPQH
TRBJ2-1,TRBV7-8,-,TRBD2,ASSLTPSGTSLYNEQF
TRBJ1-2,TRBV30,once,TRBD1,ACRTGSYT
TRBJ2-7,TRBV6-5,-,-,ASSPQGIEQY
TRBJ1-4,TRBV11-2,-,-,ASSPGTSVLEKLF
TRBJ2-7,TRBV2,-,TRBD1,ASSDQGDAYEQY
TRBJ2-5,TRBV6-4,-,-,ASSEQGGETQY
TRBJ2-4,TRBV4-2,once,-,ASTMGSLAKNIQY
TRBJ1-5,TRBV27,-,TRBD1,ASSKGQGVLGVNNQPQH
TRBJ1-1,TRBV10-3,-,-,AIRRTENTEAF
TRBJ2-3,TRBV6-4,-,TRBD1,ASSTTGDPTDTQY
TRBJ2-5,TRBV6-1,-,TRBD2,ASSDATSGQETQY
TRBJ1-5,TRBV30,-,TRBD1,AWSPQGAGNQPQH
TRBJ2-3,TRBV5-6,-,TRBD2,ASSLVAGGPSDTQY
TRBJ2-1,TRBV10-3,-,TRBD2,AISSFGPSRGGNEQF
TRBJ2-3,TRBV27,-,-,ASSLKAGFTDTQY
TRBJ2-7,TRBV27,-,TRBD1,ASSLAGGGFYEQY
TRBJ2-2,TRBV7-9,few,-,ATNPQGLGELF
TRBJ2-1,TRBV7-9,-,-,ASSLRQFIEQF
TRBJ2-6,TRBV10-3,-,-,AISESFGGSSGANVLT